The entry below describes one T cell receptor beta chain. This specimen comes from a study of somatic mutations in cytotoxic T cells in rheumatoid arthritis. Method: immunoSEQ multiplex PCR; TCRdb's copy keeps in-frame clones and lacks some. The profile shows approximately 12,000 clones, approximately 80% of them singletons. The sequencing sample was made of CD8+ T cells sorted from blood. This sequence originates from a man in his fifties or sixties in good health.

The CDR3 sequence: CASSLGSGRAKGYTF. The CDR3 nucleotides read TGTGCCAGCAGTTTAGGGTCAGGGCGTGCAAAAGGCTACACCTTC. V is TRBV27 and J is TRBJ1-2, with D perhaps TRBD1 (5 bases). CDR3 length: 15 residues. The ends were cut back, 2 bases at V and 8 bases at J, with 18 bases in the middle. CDR1 is MNHEY and CDR2 is SMNVEV in the germline V gene (reference sequence).